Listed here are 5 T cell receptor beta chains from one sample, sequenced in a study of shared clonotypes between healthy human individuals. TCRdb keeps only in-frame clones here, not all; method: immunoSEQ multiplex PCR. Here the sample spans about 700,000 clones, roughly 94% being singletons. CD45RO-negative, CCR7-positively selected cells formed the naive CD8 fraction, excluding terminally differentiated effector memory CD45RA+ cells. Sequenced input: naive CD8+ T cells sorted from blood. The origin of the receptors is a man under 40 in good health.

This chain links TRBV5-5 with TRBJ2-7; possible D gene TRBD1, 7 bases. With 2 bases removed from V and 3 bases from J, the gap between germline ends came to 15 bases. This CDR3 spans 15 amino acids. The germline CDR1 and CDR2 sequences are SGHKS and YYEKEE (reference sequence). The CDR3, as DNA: TGTGCCAGCAGCTTTCGCGGGACAGTTAACTACGAGCAGTACTTC. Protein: CASSFRGTVNYEQYF.

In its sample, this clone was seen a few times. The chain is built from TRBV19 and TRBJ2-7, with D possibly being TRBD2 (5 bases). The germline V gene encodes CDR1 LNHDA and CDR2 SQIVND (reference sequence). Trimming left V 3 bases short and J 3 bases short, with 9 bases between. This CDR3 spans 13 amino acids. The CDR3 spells CASSIAEGYEQYF. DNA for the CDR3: TGTGCCAGTAGTATCGCTGAGGGCTACGAGCAGTACTTC.

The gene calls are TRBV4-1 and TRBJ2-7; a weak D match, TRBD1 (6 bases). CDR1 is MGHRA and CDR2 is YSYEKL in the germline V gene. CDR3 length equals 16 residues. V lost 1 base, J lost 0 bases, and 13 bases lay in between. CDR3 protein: CASSQGNRVPSYEQYF. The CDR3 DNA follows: TGCGCCAGCAGCCAAGGAAACAGGGTCCCCTCCTACGAGCAGTACTTC.

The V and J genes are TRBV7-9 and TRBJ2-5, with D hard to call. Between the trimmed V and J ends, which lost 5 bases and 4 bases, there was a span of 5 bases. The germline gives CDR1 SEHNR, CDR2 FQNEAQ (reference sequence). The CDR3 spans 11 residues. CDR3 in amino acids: CASSNRETQYF. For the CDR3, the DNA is TGTGCCAGCAGCAACAGAGAGACCCAGTACTTC.

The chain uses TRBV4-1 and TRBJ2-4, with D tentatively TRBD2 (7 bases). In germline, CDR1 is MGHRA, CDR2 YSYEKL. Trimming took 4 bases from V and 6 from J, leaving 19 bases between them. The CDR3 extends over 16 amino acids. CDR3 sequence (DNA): TGCGCCAGCAGCCCCATAGGGGGGGCAGAAAGAAACATTCAGTACTTC. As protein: CASSPIGGAERNIQYF.